The 22 T cell receptor beta chains below were found in one sample sequenced in a study of shared clonotypes between healthy human individuals. Method: immunoSEQ multiplex PCR; TCRdb's copy keeps in-frame clones and lacks some. This table holds about 800,000 clones, around 96% found once. Naivety among CD8 cells was defined by CD45RO negativity and positive CCR7 selection, thereby excluding terminally differentiated effector memory CD45RA+ cells. The sample was naive CD8+ T cells sorted from blood. These receptors were taken from a man aged 25 to 45 in good health.

With respect to this clone: Other DNA sequences within the sample encode an identical CDR3. V usage is TRBV7-6 and J usage is TRBJ1-5; D unclear. There are 12 residues in the CDR3. V was trimmed by 1 base and J by 6 bases, leaving 4 bases between them. CDR1 SGHVS and CDR2 FNYEAQ come from the germline V gene. The CDR3 spells CASSLVVQPQHF. CDR3 coding DNA: TGTGCCAGCAGCTTAGTAGTTCAGCCCCAGCATTTT.

V usage is TRBV7-9 and J usage is TRBJ2-1, with D perhaps being TRBD1 or TRBD2 (5 bases each). Germline assignment: CDR1 SEHNR and CDR2 FQNEAQ (reference sequence). The ends were cut back, 6 bases at V and 0 bases at J, with 12 bases in the middle. The CDR3 totals 15 residues. CDR3 loop: CASRPGTSSYNEQFF. CDR3 sequence (DNA): TGTGCCAGCAGGCCCGGGACGAGCTCCTACAATGAGCAGTTCTTC.

The chain carries TRBV4-1 and TRBJ1-1; the D is unclear. The V end lost 4 bases, the J end lost 1 base, and 16 bases lay between the germline ends. Germline CDR1 MGHRA, CDR2 YSYEKL. This CDR3 comprises 16 residues. CDR3 coding DNA: TGCGCCAGCAGCCGCTCCGGGGTAGAAAAGAACACTGAAGCTTTCTTT. Translated: CASSRSGVEKNTEAFF.

The rearrangement links TRBV5-1 to TRBJ2-7; D is ambiguous. The germline CDR1 and CDR2 sequences are SGHRS and YFSETQ. Trimming removed 0 bases from V and 0 bases from J, with 7 bases in between. The CDR3 runs 14 residues. CDR3 DNA sequence: TGCGCCAGCAGCTTGGACCAGGTCTCCTACGAGCAGTACTTC. It yields the protein CASSLDQVSYEQYF.

This clone was observed a single time. The chain carries TRBV7-7 and TRBJ2-5; possible D gene TRBD2, 6 bases. Germline CDR1 reads SSHAT; CDR2 reads FNYEAQ (reference sequence). Trimming removed 2 bases from V and 5 bases from J, with 15 bases in between. This CDR3 spans 15 amino acids. The CDR3: CASSLFLGGEETQYF. CDR3 sequence (DNA): TGTGCCAGCAGCTTATTTCTAGGAGGGGAGGAGACCCAGTACTTC.

This clone was seen more than once but under ten times. The V gene is TRBV9, the J gene TRBJ2-3, with 7 bases fitting TRBD2. From germline, CDR1 is SGDLS and CDR2 YYNGEE. CDR3 size: 15 residues. V dropped 3 bases and J dropped 2; count of bases not matched to a gene: 6. CDR3 protein: CASSGTSADTDTQYF. The DNA of the CDR3 is TGTGCCAGCAGCGGAACTAGCGCCGACACAGATACGCAGTATTTT.

The chain employs TRBV5-4 and TRBJ2-5, with 12 bases lining up with TRBD1. CDR3 size: 15 residues. Trimming cost V 0 bases and J 5 bases; bases outside gene matches: 2. Germline loops: CDR1 SGHNT, CDR2 YYREEE (reference sequence). The CDR3 here is CASSLVGQGAETQYF. The CDR3 DNA is TGTGCCAGCAGCTTGGTGGGACAGGGGGCTGAGACCCAGTACTTC. The variable domain in full, completed from reference TRBV5-4 and TRBJ2-5, reads ETGVTQSPTHLIKTRGQQVTLRCSSQSGHNTVSWYQQALGQGPQFIFQYYREEENGRGNFPPRFSGLQFPNYSSELNVNALELDDSALYLCASSLVGQGAETQYFGPGTRLLVL.

The chain has TRBV11-2 and TRBJ2-3; 8 bases map to TRBD2. V lost 3 bases, J lost 2 bases, and 4 bases stayed unmatched. Germline-derived CDR1 and CDR2 are SGHAT and FQNNGV. The CDR3 contains 15 residues. CDR3 sequence: CASSFGGRYTDTQYF. In nucleotides, the CDR3 is TGTGCCAGCAGCTTTGGCGGGAGGTACACAGATACGCAGTATTTT.

This clone was found once. The J gene is TRBJ2-2, the V gene TRBV6-5; D is uncertain. Germline lookup yields CDR1 MNHEY and CDR2 SVGAGI. Trimming took 0 bases from V and 4 from J, leaving 9 bases between them. The CDR3 has 15 residues. As DNA, the CDR3 is TGTGCCAGCAGTTACTCGGTCGGGTTCACCGGGGAGCTGTTTTTT. Protein: CASSYSVGFTGELFF.

On this clone itself: The sample contains more than one DNA sequence encoding this CDR3. The chain employs TRBV27 and TRBJ2-1, with D possibly TRBD2 on 6 matching bases. V was clipped by 5 bases and J by 4 bases, with 12 bases between them. The CDR3 length is 14 residues. Looked up from germline, CDR1 is MNHEY and CDR2 is SMNVEV (reference sequence). This CDR3 is CASSRGSGYNEQFF. In nucleotides, the CDR3 is TGTGCCAGCAGTCGGGGGAGCGGGTACAATGAGCAGTTCTTC.

This chain links TRBV6-1 with TRBJ2-7; 10 bases align to TRBD2. The CDR3 covers 14 residues. In germline, CDR1 is MNHNS, CDR2 SASEGT. V lost 8 bases, J lost 2 bases, and 6 bases stayed unmatched. The CDR3 sequence: CASRAGGGPYEQYF. CDR3 bases: TGTGCCAGCCGAGCGGGAGGGGGCCCCTACGAGCAGTACTTC.

This clone has only a few counts. The rearrangement uses TRBV6-1 and TRBJ1-5, with D unresolved. Germline-derived CDR1 and CDR2 are MNHNS and SASEGT. Between the trimmed V and J ends, which lost 4 bases and 5 bases, there was a span of 12 bases. This CDR3 has 14 amino acids. The CDR3 region is CASSAESWDQPQHF. CDR3 DNA sequence: TGTGCCAGCAGTGCTGAATCGTGGGATCAGCCCCAGCATTTT.

This chain uses TRBV6-4 with TRBJ2-3; 10 positions agree with TRBD2. The CDR3 extends over 15 amino acids. The V and J ends lost 0 bases and 10 bases, in that order; junction bases with no gene match: 7. The germline V gene encodes CDR1 MRHNA and CDR2 SNTAGT. The CDR3 DNA follows: TGTGCCAGCAGTGACTCGAGCACTAGCGGGGTCCCGCAGTATTTT. Its protein is CASSDSSTSGVPQYF.

This clone was seen just once. The V and J genes are TRBV10-2 and TRBJ1-5, with D unresolved. CDR3 length: 18 amino acids. Germline assignment: CDR1 WSHSY and CDR2 SAAADI. V lost 3 bases and J 0 bases, leaving 18 bases between the germline ends. In nucleotides, the CDR3 is TGCGCCAGCAGTGACCCGGACCGCTCAACTTATAGCAATCAGCCCCAGCATTTT. It yields the protein CASSDPDRSTYSNQPQHF.

This chain uses TRBV2 with TRBJ2-7; the D is unclear. This CDR3 has 16 amino acids. Germline V gene sequence: CDR1 SNHLY, CDR2 FYNNEI. Trimming shortened V by 0 bases and J by 0 bases, and 12 bases separated the two germline ends. As DNA, the CDR3 is TGTGCCAGCAGTGAAGCTGGTAGTTACAGCTCCTACGAGCAGTACTTC. It codes for CASSEAGSYSSYEQYF.

The chain joins TRBV2 to TRBJ2-1; 9 bases line up with TRBD2. Germline V CDR1 and CDR2: SNHLY, FYNNEI. Losses at the gene ends were 6 bases for V and 9 bases for J; bases not matched to a gene: 6. The CDR3 spans 13 residues. In DNA, the CDR3 is TGTGCCAGCAGCGTAGCGGGAGTTCGTGAGCAGTTCTTC. This codes for CASSVAGVREQFF.

The V gene is TRBV7-8, the J gene TRBJ1-5; the D gene is possibly TRBD1 (6 bases). The CDR3 spans 17 residues. Looked up from germline, CDR1 is SGHVS and CDR2 is FQNEAQ. The V end lost 4 bases, the J end lost 2 bases, and 18 bases lay between the germline ends. The CDR3 DNA reads as TGTGCCAGCAGCTCTCCTACGGGGGCATGGGGCAATCAGCCCCAGCATTTT. Its protein is CASSSPTGAWGNQPQHF.

This clone was found once. V gene TRBV5-4 combines with J gene TRBJ2-7, with TRBD1 identical over 9 bases. This CDR3 region has 16 residues. Germline loops: CDR1 SGHNT, CDR2 YYREEE (reference sequence). V shed 4 bases and J 7 bases; nucleotides not matched to a gene: 15. The CDR3 sequence is CASSNTPRQGEREQYF. CDR3 coding DNA: TGTGCCAGCAGCAACACGCCCAGACAGGGGGAAAGGGAGCAGTACTTC.

DNA of the CDR3: TGTGCCAGCAGTCCCCTGGCGGGAGGGCCTCGGGAGACCCAGTACTTC. It encodes CASSPLAGGPRETQYF. The J gene is TRBJ2-5, the V gene TRBV27; 9 bases line up with TRBD2. The trim removed 5 bases at V and 5 bases at J, leaving 12 bases unmatched. The CDR3 has 16 amino acids. Germline CDR1 and CDR2: MNHEY and SMNVEV (reference sequence).

V gene TRBV2 combines with J gene TRBJ2-7, with 8 bases identical to TRBD1. V lost 6 bases to trimming and J lost 7 bases; unmatched junction nucleotides: 14. The CDR3 extends over 15 amino acids. Germline loops: CDR1 SNHLY, CDR2 FYNNEI. The CDR3 DNA is TGTGCCAGCAGGGGCGGACAGGGAGCTACTTGGGAGCAGTACTTC. It encodes CASRGGQGATWEQYF. Together with reference TRBV2 and TRBJ2-7, the CDR3 gives the full variable domain: EPEVTQTPSHQVTQMGQEVILRCVPISNHLYFYWYRQILGQKVEFLVSFYNNEISEKSEIFDDQFSVERPDGSNFTLKIRSTKLEDSAMYFCASRGGQGATWEQYFGPGTRLTVT.

This chain joins TRBV9 and TRBJ1-3; D unclear. V was shortened by 0 bases and J by 2 bases, with 9 bases between the two germline ends. The CDR3 length is 15 residues. The V gene's germline CDR1 is SGDLS and CDR2 YYNGEE. This chain's CDR3 is CASSVGEMAGNTIYF. In DNA, the CDR3 is TGTGCCAGCAGCGTAGGGGAGATGGCTGGAAACACCATATATTTT.

The chain is built from TRBV10-3 and TRBJ1-2, with D possibly matching TRBD1 (6 bases). The CDR3 runs 13 residues. V gave up 6 bases and J gave up 3 bases, with 11 bases separating them. Germline V lookup: CDR1 ENHRY, CDR2 SYGVKD. The CDR3 sequence is CAIRGGYDYGYTF. The DNA for the CDR3 is TGTGCCATCAGAGGGGGGTACGACTATGGCTACACCTTC.